The present T cell receptor (beta chain) was sequenced within a study of OX40 agonist ivuxolimab in advanced cancers. Notes on the research overall: The costimulatory receptor OX40 (CD134) was targeted by ivuxolimab, a fully human IgG2 agonistic monoclonal antibody. The purpose of peripheral TCRbeta sequencing was to test whether ivuxolimab changed TCR sequence diversity and led to clonal T-cell expansion. In the dose-escalation cohort, nearly 85% of patients were male, and the mean age was roughly 60 years with a range of about 23 to 79. Among the roughly 50 dose-escalation patients, about 20 had hepatocellular carcinoma, roughly 15 melanoma, 9 renal cell carcinoma and 9 head and neck cancer. Partial responses were achieved by three dose-escalation patients, of whom one had hepatocellular carcinoma and two had cutaneous melanoma. The paper covers the monotherapy dose-escalation part of the phase I ivuxolimab trial, which included N = 52 patients. Prior anti-PD-1, anti-PD-L1 or anti-CTLA-4 therapy was permitted, and checkpoint inhibitors had been received by about two fifths of dose-escalation patients. Intravenous ivuxolimab was administered to patients every 2 weeks at six dose levels: 0.01, 0.1, 0.3, 1.5, 3 and 10 mg/kg. Results and caveats for the whole study, not just this receptor: At doses from 0.1 to 3.0 mg/kg, clonal expansion was seen in both CD4+ and CD8+ blood T cells between baseline and week 6. After ivuxolimab, CD8+ T cells had more expanded clones than CD4+ T cells on average. Which antigens the clonally expanded peripheral T cells were specific for was not determined. In the 0.1-3.0 mg/kg groups, partial responders had among the lowest normalized peripheral clonal expansion, particularly in CD8+ T cells. Low levels of normalized T-cell clonal expansion were also seen in some patients who did not respond.

To sequence the TCRbeta CDR3 region, genomic DNA was isolated from the sorted cells. TCRbeta CDR3 regions were sequenced using the immunoSEQ Assay. Imported from immuneACCESS, the table was reduced by TCRdb to in-frame sequences with V and J called. These copies leave out some clones; in studies compared against another copy, an unresolved V gene accounts for under half, and the cause of the remainder is not known. For this sample the table gives around 44,000 clones, of which approximately 84% were detected only once. Under 0.5% of the sample is held by the ten biggest clonotypes. About this clone itself: Its antigen specificity is not known. No per-base quality is available; no much larger clone lies one base away.

The CDR3 goes from the cysteine to the phenylalanine over 13 residues. Only the CDR3 region is kept as DNA, spanning 39 bases read in frame from base 1. V is clipped by 0 bases and J by 10 bases, and the sequence between their germline boundaries is 11 bases long. Per the germline V gene, SGHRS is the CDR1 and YFSETQ is the CDR2. Patients with autoimmune disease history or receiving systemic immunosuppression were excluded from the trial. Peripheral blood for TCR sequencing was collected from all dose cohorts at baseline, on cycle 4 day 1, and on cycle 7 day 1. The samples were taken from a phase I, first-in-human, multicenter, open-label dose-escalation trial of ivuxolimab. Adults with locally advanced or metastatic melanoma, renal cell, hepatocellular, or head and neck squamous cell carcinoma were enrolled in the trial. CD4+ and CD8+ T cells were sorted separately from peripheral blood before TCR sequencing.

The receptor's source is an adult with an advanced solid tumor such as melanoma, head and neck, liver or kidney cancer. Sequencing used CD4+ or CD8+ T cells sorted from blood, obtained in a trial of the OX40 agonist ivuxolimab. The rearranged segments are TRBV5-1 and TRBJ2-1, with the D segment identity uncertain. The CDR3 protein is CASSLESSGEQFF. The DNA sequence is as follows: TGCGCCAGCAGCTTGGAGTCGTCTGGAGAGCAGTTCTTC.